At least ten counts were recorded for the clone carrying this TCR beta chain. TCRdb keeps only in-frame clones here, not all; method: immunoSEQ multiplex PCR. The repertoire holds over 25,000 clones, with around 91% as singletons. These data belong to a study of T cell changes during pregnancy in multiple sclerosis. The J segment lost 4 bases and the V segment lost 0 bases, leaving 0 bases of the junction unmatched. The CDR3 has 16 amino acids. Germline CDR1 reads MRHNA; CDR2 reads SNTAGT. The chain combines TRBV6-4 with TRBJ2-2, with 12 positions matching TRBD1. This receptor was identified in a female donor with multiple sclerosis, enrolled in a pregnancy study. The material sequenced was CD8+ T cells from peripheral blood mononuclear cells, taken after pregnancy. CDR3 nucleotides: TGTGCCAGCAGTGACTCGGGACAGGGGGCCACCGGGGAGCTGTTTTTT. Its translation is CASSDSGQGATGELFF.